The 20 T cell receptor beta chains reported below all come from one sample, sequenced in a study of cytomegalovirus exposure and HLA in healthy donors. This PCR relied on a set of 60 Vbeta primers and 13 Jbeta primers. Assay used: immunoSEQ multiplex PCR; TCRdb lists only in-frame clones, some missing. The sample comprises around 140,000 clones, more than 55% of which are singletons, and 6.5% rests with the top ten. Sample: PBMCs. The receptors originated from a woman aged 55-75 years in good health and CMV-seronegative.

The rearrangement uses TRBV7-3 and TRBJ1-2; a weak D match, TRBD1 (6 bases). The germline CDR1 and CDR2 sequences are SGHTA and FQGTGA. Trimming pared 5 bases from V and 4 bases from J, leaving 11 bases between. The CDR3 runs 13 residues. The CDR3: CASSPGQSYGYTF. In DNA form, the CDR3 reads TGTGCCAGCAGCCCCGGACAGTCCTATGGCTACACCTTC.

Comments on this clone: A junction end diverges from the germline sequence, so it may reflect a read error. V and J are TRBV7-2 and TRBJ2-1; D might be TRBD2 (5 bases). CDR1 SGHTA and CDR2 FQGNSA come from the germline V gene. The CDR3 contains 11 residues. The CDR3 loop reads CASSSGSPRIF. CDR3 DNA sequence: TGTGCCAGCAGTTCGGGATCCCCAAGGATCTTC. Complete variable domain (other parts from reference TRBV7-2 and TRBJ2-1): GAGVSQSPSNKVTEKGKDVELRCDPISGHTALYWYRQSLGQGLEFLIYFQGNSAPDKSGLPSDRFSAERTGGSVSTLTIQRTQQEDSAVYLCASSSGSPRIFGPGTRLTVL.

The gene calls are TRBV5-4 and TRBJ1-1; no definite D call. Per the germline V gene, CDR1 is SGHNT and CDR2 is YYREEE (reference sequence). The V gene lost 4 bases and the J gene lost 1 base, with 14 bases spanning the gap. CDR3 length: 15 residues. The CDR3 DNA reads as TGTGCCAGCAGCCCTGGAGGCCGGGGGAACACTGAAGCTTTCTTT. It encodes CASSPGGRGNTEAFF.

This chain uses TRBV6-5 with TRBJ2-5, with 10 bases matching TRBD2. V dropped 2 bases and J dropped 5; count of bases not matched to a gene: 5. CDR1 MNHEY and CDR2 SVGAGI come from the germline V gene. The CDR3 covers 15 residues. The CDR3: CASSYQTSGWETQYF. CDR3 nucleotides: TGTGCCAGCAGTTACCAGACTAGCGGGTGGGAGACCCAGTACTTC.

The J gene is TRBJ1-2, the V gene TRBV2; 10 bases agree with TRBD1. The CDR3 totals 13 residues. Germline V gene sequence: CDR1 SNHLY, CDR2 FYNNEI. Trimming at V came to 5 bases and at J to 8 bases, leaving 5 bases not matched to a gene. CDR3 sequence (DNA): TGTGCCAGCAGTTGGGGGACAGGGGAAGGCTACACCTTC. Protein: CASSWGTGEGYTF. The full variable domain, completed using reference TRBV2 and TRBJ1-2, is EPEVTQTPSHQVTQMGQEVILRCVPISNHLYFYWYRQILGQKVEFLVSFYNNEISEKSEIFDDQFSVERPDGSNFTLKIRSTKLEDSAMYFCASSWGTGEGYTFGSGTRLTVV.

Turning to this clone: One end of the junction does not line up with germline, which may come from a read error. The chain carries TRBV7-9 and TRBJ2-4, with 10 nucleotides matching TRBD1. Per the germline V gene, CDR1 is SEHNR and CDR2 is FQNEAQ (reference sequence). This CDR3 has 16 amino acids. In nucleotides, the CDR3 is TGTTCCAGCAGACCCGGGACAGGGGTCCACAAAAACATTCAGTACTTC. It specifies CSSRPGTGVHKNIQYF.

This clone was counted between two and nine times. The chain has TRBV28 and TRBJ2-5, with 8 bases identical to TRBD1. V dropped 2 bases and J dropped 5; count of bases not matched to a gene: 7. This CDR3 is built from 15 residues. Per the germline V gene, CDR1 is MDHEN and CDR2 is SYDVKM. In DNA, the CDR3 is TGTGCCAGCAGTTTAGGCCAGGGGGCGCCGGAGACCCAGTACTTC. As protein: CASSLGQGAPETQYF.

In this sample, this clone turned up a few times. This chain joins TRBV6-5 and TRBJ2-2; TRBD2 is a possible D gene (5 bases). Germline values: CDR1 MNHEY, CDR2 SVGAGI. This CDR3 is built from 14 residues. Trimming left V 4 bases short and J 3 bases short, with 9 bases between. CDR3 protein: CASSSGSYTGELFF. CDR3 in DNA: TGTGCCAGCAGTTCGGGGTCCTACACCGGGGAGCTGTTTTTT.

The V and J genes are TRBV10-3 and TRBJ2-7; TRBD1 agrees at 9 bases. The trim removed 10 bases at V and 4 bases at J, leaving 8 bases unmatched. Germline loops: CDR1 ENHRY, CDR2 SYGVKD. This CDR3 contains 13 residues. CDR3 nucleotides: TGTGCCACCACCGGGACAGGGTTGTACGAGCAGTACTTC. Its translation is CATTGTGLYEQYF.

The genes are TRBV25-1 and TRBJ2-5; D is possibly TRBD2 (6 bases). From germline, CDR1 is MGHDK and CDR2 SYGVNS. The CDR3 consists of 14 residues. Between the trimmed V and J ends, which lost 1 base and 5 bases, there was a span of 11 bases. The CDR3 DNA reads TGTGCCAGCAGTGAATCCGGGGGAAGGGAGACCCAGTACTTC. Amino acid sequence: CASSESGGRETQYF.

The J gene is TRBJ2-7, the V gene TRBV28, with D possibly TRBD1 on 6 matching bases. Deletions cut 8 bases from V and 4 bases from J, with 18 bases between. The V gene's germline CDR1 is MDHEN and CDR2 SYDVKM. This CDR3 comprises 14 residues. The CDR3 DNA follows: TGTGCCAGCCGATACTCGGGGACACCTTACGAGCAGTACTTC. Amino acids: CASRYSGTPYEQYF.

This chain joins TRBV5-5 and TRBJ1-2, with a possible D match to TRBD1 (6 bases). CDR1 is SGHKS, CDR2 YYEKEE, per germline (reference sequence). CDR3 size: 15 residues. V lost 4 bases and J 5 bases, leaving 18 bases between the germline ends. CDR3 coding DNA: TGTGCCAGCAGCCCTGGGGGGGCGATGGGGTATGGCTACACCTTC. Its translation: CASSPGGAMGYGYTF.

The chain carries TRBV6-1 and TRBJ2-4, with D possibly being TRBD1 (6 bases). Between the trimmed V and J ends, which lost 7 bases and 3 bases, there was a span of 13 bases. Germline lookup yields CDR1 MNHNS and CDR2 SASEGT. The CDR3 covers 14 residues. The CDR3: CASKFDRLKNIQYF. The CDR3 region has the DNA TGTGCCAGCAAATTTGACAGGCTCAAAAACATTCAGTACTTC.

This clone was observed once. The chain is built from TRBV28 and TRBJ1-5; TRBD1 aligns across 7 bases. J was trimmed by 6 bases and V by 8 bases; bases with no gene match: 7. The CDR3 is made up of 13 amino acids. CDR1 is MDHEN and CDR2 is SYDVKM in the germline V gene. The CDR3 sequence: CASRPGGRQPQHF. The CDR3 nucleotides read TGTGCCAGCCGCCCAGGGGGACGTCAGCCCCAGCATTTT.

This chain links TRBV19 with TRBJ1-5; 7 nucleotides agree with TRBD1. The trim removed 6 bases at V and 0 bases at J, leaving 11 bases unmatched. Germline CDR1 reads LNHDA; CDR2 reads SQIVND (reference sequence). CDR3 length: 17 amino acids. The CDR3 protein is CASSTELGDSSNQPQHF. CDR3 in DNA: TGTGCCAGTAGCACCGAGCTGGGGGACAGTAGCAATCAGCCCCAGCATTTT.

V usage is TRBV15 and J usage is TRBJ1-6; weak D call: TRBD1 (5 bases). The CDR3 contains 14 residues. The V gene lost 2 bases and the J gene lost 9 bases, with 11 bases spanning the gap. Germline-derived CDR1 and CDR2 are LNHNV and YYDKDF (reference sequence). The CDR3: CATSRQGVSSPLHF. The CDR3 DNA reads TGTGCCACCAGCAGACAGGGCGTAAGTTCACCCCTCCACTTT.

This clone was recorded only once. The chain recombines TRBV5-1 with TRBJ2-7; 7 nucleotides match TRBD1. The CDR3 runs 14 residues. The V gene's germline CDR1 is SGHRS and CDR2 YFSETQ. The V and J ends lost 0 bases and 5 bases, in that order; junction bases with no gene match: 5. CDR3 protein: CASSLAYRGHEQYF. The CDR3 region has the DNA TGCGCCAGCAGCTTGGCGTACAGGGGCCACGAGCAGTACTTC.

This chain connects TRBV7-9 to TRBJ2-3, with 10 bases identical to TRBD1. Germline V gene sequence: CDR1 SEHNR, CDR2 FQNEAQ (reference sequence). The CDR3 is 12 residues long. V was pared by 6 bases and J by 6 bases, with 0 bases of the junction left unmatched. The CDR3 bases are TGTGCCAGCAGGGGACAGGGGGATACGCAGTATTTT. It is translated as CASRGQGDTQYF.

The V call is TRBV6-6, the J call TRBJ1-2; possibly TRBD1 for D (5 bases). The CDR3 is 14 amino acids. V was shortened by 2 bases and J by 8 bases, with 15 bases between the two germline ends. The germline gives CDR1 MNHNY, CDR2 SVGAGI (reference sequence). The CDR3, as DNA: TGTGCCAGCAGTTACGAGTTCACAGGTCAGGGCTACACCTTC. Protein: CASSYEFTGQGYTF.

This clone was recorded only once. The chain employs TRBV28 and TRBJ1-1; perhaps TRBD1 as D (5 bases). Deletions cut 5 bases from V and 1 base from J, with 14 bases between. CDR3 length equals 15 residues. Germline V gives CDR1 MDHEN, CDR2 SYDVKM. This chain's CDR3 is CASSQQARRNTEAFF. The CDR3, as DNA: TGTGCCAGCAGTCAACAGGCCCGGAGGAACACTGAAGCTTTCTTT.